One sample yielded the 7 T cell receptor beta chains listed below, sequenced in a study of monozygotic twins with inflammatory bowel disease. TCRdb re-called the 5' RACE reads and gives one entry per CDR3 protein, without DNA. The sample totals roughly 320,000 distinct CDR3 sequences. Sequencing was carried out using blood. Receptors originate from a human donor with ulcerative colitis or Crohn's disease, or a healthy co-twin of an affected twin (not recorded which).

The rearrangement joins TRBV7-2 to TRBJ2-2; TCRdb names TRBD2, which stays unverified in the absence of DNA. The germline gives CDR1 SGHTA, CDR2 FQGNSA. This CDR3 comprises 13 residues. The CDR3 sequence is CASSSERVGELFF.

The chain carries TRBV6-5 and TRBJ2-7; TCRdb selects TRBD1, and the lack of DNA leaves this call unchecked. This CDR3 is 13 amino acids long. Germline V gene sequence: CDR1 MNHEY, CDR2 SVGAGI. This CDR3 reads CASSEDRGTEQYF.

This sequence joins TRBV6-5 and TRBJ2-3; the TCRdb D gene call, TRBD2, has no DNA to confirm it. CDR1 and CDR2 (germline): MNHEY, SVGAGI. This CDR3 comprises 15 residues. The CDR3 loop reads CASSYPSGYTDTQYF.

The chain's CDR3 is CASSTPQGKEQFF. This chain joins TRBV6-6 and TRBJ2-1; without DNA, the TCRdb call of TRBD1 cannot be checked. Germline CDR1 MNHNY, CDR2 SVGAGI (reference sequence). The CDR3 is 13 residues long.

This chain links TRBV7-9 with TRBJ2-2; TCRdb outputs TRBD2, but without DNA this stays unchecked. The CDR3 runs 16 residues. From germline, CDR1 is SEHNR and CDR2 FQNEAQ (reference sequence). CDR3 loop: CASPSPLARNTGELFF.

The rearrangement uses TRBV29-1 and TRBJ1-4. CDR1 is SQVTM and CDR2 is ANQGSEA in the germline V gene. The CDR3 has 14 amino acids. The CDR3 is CSVVVSTTNEKLFF.

The CDR3 loop is CASSPMEQATNEKLFF. This chain connects TRBV5-1 to TRBJ1-4. Germline V gene lookup returns CDR1 SGHRS and CDR2 YFSETQ. This CDR3 contains 16 residues.